The present TCR beta chain was sequenced within a study of cytomegalovirus exposure and HLA in healthy donors. In germline, CDR1 is SNHLY, CDR2 FYNNEI. CDR3 length: 12 amino acids. The germline V and J ends were trimmed by 6 bases and 1 base, with 7 bases remaining between them. Study-level results: Data from an earlier analysis indicated that most TCR beta V segments were productive either about 87% or about 30% of the time.

In the PCR, 60 Vbeta and 13 Jbeta primers were used. Profiled with immunoSEQ multiplex PCR; TCRdb holds only in-frame clones, not every one. The data show 180,000 or so clones, with 80% seen just once and around 4.3% held by the top ten. A word on this clone: Its antigen is still unknown.

The chain couples TRBV2 to TRBJ2-7; D is possibly TRBD1 (5 bases). Sample: PBMCs. The TCR originated in a woman in her forties or fifties in good health and CMV-seropositive. CDR3 coding DNA: TGTGCCAGCAGGACAGTTTCCTACGAGCAGTACTTC. Protein sequence: CASRTVSYEQYF.